Sequencing of this T cell receptor beta chain was carried out in a study of T cells after yellow fever vaccination. This clonotype was counted a few times. From the 5' RACE reads, TCRdb called clonotypes with MiXCR, one entry per CDR3 protein. In the table there are some 560,000 distinct CDR3 sequences, 19% of which are singletons. The CDR3 has 16 residues. The germline V and J ends were trimmed by 0 bases and 1 base, with 12 bases remaining between them. Germline V gene sequence: CDR1 DFQATT, CDR2 SNEGSKA (reference sequence). The chain has TRBV20-1 and TRBJ2-2; a weak D match, TRBD2 (6 bases). The sequences come from PBMCs, collected 15 days after the yellow fever booster vaccination. The sequence was collected from a man aged 25 to 45 who received the YFV17D yellow fever vaccine. The CDR3 reads CSARDQKGGNTGELFF. The CDR3 DNA reads TGCAGTGCTAGAGATCAAAAGGGAGGGAACACCGGGGAGCTGTTTTTT.